This T cell receptor (beta chain) derives from a study of CD8 T cells in ankylosing spondylitis. The study, taken as a whole, reports: Reports say disease-linked clones showed up significantly more in matched ankylosing spondylitis synovial fluid. Within peripheral blood, clones linked to disease were CD8+ and relatively rare.

Comments on this clonotype: What it recognizes is unknown.

For TCR beta, libraries came from quantitative 5'-RACE with molecular barcodes. TCRdb reprocessed the 5' RACE reads via MiXCR and lists one record per CDR3 protein. The sample carries about 160,000 distinct CDR3 sequences, around 42% recorded once. With 2 bases removed from V and 4 bases from J, the gap between germline ends came to 16 bases. This CDR3 comprises 16 residues. Germline V gene lookup returns CDR1 SGHRS and CDR2 YFSETQ. What was sequenced was synovial fluid, either unsorted or a sorted T cell fraction (not recorded which). The V gene is TRBV5-1, the J gene TRBJ2-1; a possible D gene is TRBD2 (6 bases). The receptor was derived from a male donor with ankylosing spondylitis. The CDR3 reads CASSFGGLEPYNEQFF. In DNA, the CDR3 is TGCGCCAGCAGCTTCGGGGGTCTGGAACCATACAATGAGCAGTTCTTC.